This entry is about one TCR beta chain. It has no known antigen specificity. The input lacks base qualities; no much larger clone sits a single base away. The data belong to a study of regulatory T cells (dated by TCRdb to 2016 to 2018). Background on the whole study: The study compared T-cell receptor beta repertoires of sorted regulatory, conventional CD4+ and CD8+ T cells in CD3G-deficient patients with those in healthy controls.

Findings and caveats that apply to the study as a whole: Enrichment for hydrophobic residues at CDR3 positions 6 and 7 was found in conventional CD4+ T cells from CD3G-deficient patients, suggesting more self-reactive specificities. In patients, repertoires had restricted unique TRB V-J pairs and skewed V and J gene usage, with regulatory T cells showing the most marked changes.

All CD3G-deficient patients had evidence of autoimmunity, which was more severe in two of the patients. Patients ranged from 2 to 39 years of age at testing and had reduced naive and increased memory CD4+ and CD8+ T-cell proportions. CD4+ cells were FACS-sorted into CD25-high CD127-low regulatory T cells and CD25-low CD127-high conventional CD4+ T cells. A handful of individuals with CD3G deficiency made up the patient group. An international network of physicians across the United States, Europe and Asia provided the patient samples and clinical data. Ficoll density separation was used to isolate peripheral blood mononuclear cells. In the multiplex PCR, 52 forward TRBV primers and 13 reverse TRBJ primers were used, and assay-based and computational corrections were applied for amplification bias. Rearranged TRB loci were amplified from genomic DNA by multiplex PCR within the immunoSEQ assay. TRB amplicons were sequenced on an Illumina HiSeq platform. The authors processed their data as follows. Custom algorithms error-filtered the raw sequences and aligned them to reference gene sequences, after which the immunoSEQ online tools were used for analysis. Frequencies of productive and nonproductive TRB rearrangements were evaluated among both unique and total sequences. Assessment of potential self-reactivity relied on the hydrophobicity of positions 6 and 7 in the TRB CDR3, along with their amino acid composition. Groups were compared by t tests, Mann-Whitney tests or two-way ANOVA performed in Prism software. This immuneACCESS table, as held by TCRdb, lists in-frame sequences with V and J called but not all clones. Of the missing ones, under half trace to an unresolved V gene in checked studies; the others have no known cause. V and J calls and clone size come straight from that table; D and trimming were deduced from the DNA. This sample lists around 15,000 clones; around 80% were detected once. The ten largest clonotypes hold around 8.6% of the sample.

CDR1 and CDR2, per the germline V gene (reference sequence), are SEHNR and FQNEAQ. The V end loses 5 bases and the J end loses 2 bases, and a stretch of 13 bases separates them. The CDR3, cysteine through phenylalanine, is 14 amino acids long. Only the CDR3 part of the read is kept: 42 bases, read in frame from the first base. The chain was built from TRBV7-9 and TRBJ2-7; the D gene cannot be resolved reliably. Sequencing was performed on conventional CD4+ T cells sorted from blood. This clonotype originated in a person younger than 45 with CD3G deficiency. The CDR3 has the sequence CASSRNGPTYEQYF. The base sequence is TGTGCCAGCAGCCGCAATGGACCTACCTACGAGCAGTACTTC.